Listed here are 10 T cell receptor beta chains from one sample, sequenced in a study of beta chain features in type 1 diabetes. Expressed TCRB transcripts were sequenced, since all the RNA that had been isolated was reverse transcribed. Measured with immunoSEQ multiplex PCR; TCRdb has only the in-frame clones, and not every one. The table records just over 450,000 clones, about 29% of them present only once. The sequenced sample consisted of naive CD4+ T cells from blood. Source of these receptors: a man between 18 and 29 years old in good health.

Worth noting for this clone: A read error may produce the germline difference seen at one junction end. The V gene is TRBV5-4, the J gene TRBJ1-1; D perhaps matches TRBD1 (6 bases). The CDR3 has 14 residues. Germline V gene data show CDR1 as SGHNT and CDR2 as YYREEE (reference sequence). The CDR3 DNA sequence: TGTGCCAGCAGCCCGAAGGGGGTAAACATTGAAGCTTTCTTT. This gives the protein CASSPKGVNIEAFF. Full variable domain (remainder filled in from reference TRBV5-4 and TRBJ1-1): ETGVTQSPTHLIKTRGQQVTLRCSSQSGHNTVSWYQQALGQGPQFIFQYYREEENGRGNFPPRFSGLQFPNYSSELNVNALELDDSALYLCASSPKGVNIEAFFGQGTRLTVV.

In its sample, this clone was seen a few times. The rearrangement links TRBV28 to TRBJ2-3; D possibly matches TRBD1 or TRBD2 (5 bases each). In germline, CDR1 is MDHEN, CDR2 SYDVKM. The CDR3 runs 15 residues. V lost 7 bases and J lost 0, with 14 bases in between. CDR3 DNA sequence: TGTGCCAGCACCCCCGGGGCGGCTAGCACAGATACGCAGTATTTT. Amino acids: CASTPGAASTDTQYF.

The chain uses TRBV9 and TRBJ1-2; 7 bases are shared with TRBD1. The V gene's germline CDR1 is SGDLS and CDR2 YYNGEE. This CDR3 spans 15 amino acids. V dropped 4 bases and J dropped 8; count of bases not matched to a gene: 14. CDR3 protein: CASSTDSTTGKGYTF. The CDR3 nucleotides are TGTGCCAGCAGCACGGACTCGACGACAGGGAAAGGCTACACCTTC.

This clone was seen a handful of times. The J gene is TRBJ2-1, the V gene TRBV4-1; TRBD1 might be the D (5 bases). CDR1 and CDR2 (germline): MGHRA, YSYEKL. Trimming stripped 0 bases from V and 8 bases from J, with 17 bases between. The CDR3 has 16 residues. DNA for the CDR3: TGCGCCAGCAGCCAAGACCCGACTGGGCCCAGGGATGAGCAGTTCTTC. It specifies CASSQDPTGPRDEQFF.

A few counts support this clone. At one boundary the junction diverges from the germline segment, which might be a read error. The V gene is TRBV18, the J gene TRBJ1-1; D not certain. The germline V gene encodes CDR1 KGHSH and CDR2 LQKENI. The CDR3 extends over 16 amino acids. The CDR3 DNA is TGTGCCAGCTCACCTCGGCGGGAATCCCCGAACCCTGAAGCTTTCTTT. It encodes CASSPRRESPNPEAFF.

DNA for the CDR3: TGTGCCAGCAGCTTAAGGCCGGGACAGGTGGGCGATGAGCAGTTCTTC. It specifies CASSLRPGQVGDEQFF. The rearrangement joins TRBV7-2 to TRBJ2-1; 8 bases are a match to TRBD1. The CDR3 is 16 residues long. Trimming cost V 2 bases and J 8 bases; bases outside gene matches: 11. In germline, CDR1 is SGHTA, CDR2 FQGNSA.

This clone appeared a few times. The chain links TRBV7-9 to TRBJ2-1; 13 bases map to TRBD2. The CDR3 runs to 14 residues. V shed 6 bases, J shed 10 bases, and the junction held 6 bases outside the gene matches. CDR1 and CDR2 (germline): SEHNR, FQNEAQ (reference sequence). The CDR3 loop reads CASRGLAGSGEQFF. The CDR3 DNA is TGTGCCAGCAGGGGACTAGCGGGATCAGGGGAGCAGTTCTTC.

The genes are TRBV7-2 and TRBJ1-5, with D possibly TRBD1 on 5 matching bases. The CDR3 runs to 17 residues. V was clipped by 4 bases and J by 0 bases, with 16 bases between them. Per germline, CDR1 SGHTA and CDR2 FQGNSA. The CDR3 is CASSSRVLGGSNQPQHF. The CDR3 DNA reads TGTGCCAGCAGCTCCAGGGTCCTGGGAGGTAGCAATCAGCCCCAGCATTTT.

This clone was recorded a few times. The CDR3 spells CASSQGPREVETQYF. In DNA, the CDR3 is TGCGCCAGCAGCCAAGGGCCGCGGGAGGTGGAGACCCAGTACTTC. The V call is TRBV4-3, the J call TRBJ2-5; 8 bases match TRBD2. This CDR3 is 15 amino acids long. Germline lookup yields CDR1 LGHNA and CDR2 YSLEER. After removal of 1 base from V and 5 bases from J, the junction contained 6 bases not matched to a gene.

The V call is TRBV30, the J call TRBJ1-3, with a tentative D call TRBD1 (5 bases). The germline V gene has CDR1 GTSNPN and CDR2 SVGIG (reference sequence). The CDR3 spans 15 residues. V lost 3 bases to trimming and J lost 4 bases, with 16 bases between them. The CDR3 coding sequence is TGTGCCTGGAGGGGGCCCGGGGCCAAGGGAAACACCATATATTTT. It is translated as CAWRGPGAKGNTIYF.